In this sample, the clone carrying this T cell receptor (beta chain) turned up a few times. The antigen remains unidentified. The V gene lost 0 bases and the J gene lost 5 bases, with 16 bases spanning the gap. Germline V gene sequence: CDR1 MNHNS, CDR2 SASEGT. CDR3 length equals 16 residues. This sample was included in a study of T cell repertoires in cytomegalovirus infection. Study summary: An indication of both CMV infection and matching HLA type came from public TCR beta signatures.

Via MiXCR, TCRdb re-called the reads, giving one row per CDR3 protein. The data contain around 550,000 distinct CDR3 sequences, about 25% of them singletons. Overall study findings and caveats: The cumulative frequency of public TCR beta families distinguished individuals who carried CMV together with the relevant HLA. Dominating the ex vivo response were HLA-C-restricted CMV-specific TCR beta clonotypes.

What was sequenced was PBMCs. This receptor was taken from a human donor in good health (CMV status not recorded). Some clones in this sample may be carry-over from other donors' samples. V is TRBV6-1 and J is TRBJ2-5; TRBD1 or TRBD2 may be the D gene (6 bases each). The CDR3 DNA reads TGTGCCAGCAGTGAAGCGGGGGGCAGGGTCCATGAGACCCAGTACTTC. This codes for CASSEAGGRVHETQYF.